What follows is one T cell receptor (beta chain) and its context. The V end was cut by 2 bases, the J end by 1 base, with 15 bases between. The CDR3 has 16 residues. Germline-derived CDR1 and CDR2 are GTSNPN and SVGIG (reference sequence). The sample is drawn from a study of blood T cell repertoires in COVID-19. Study as a whole: Sites in the United States, Italy and Spain provided acute and convalescent COVID-19 samples. From T cells, B-cell-depleted T cells, or PBMCs came the material, which was cDNA or gDNA.

As processed by the authors: The assay estimated nucleated cells by amplifying reference gene primers. The table came from immunoSEQ multiplex PCR; TCRdb's copy has only in-frame clones and leaves some out. That table gives V, J and clone size, and the DNA gave D and trimming. The sample has 130,000 or so clones, 80% to 90% seen once; the top ten hold 25% to 30%. The V and J genes are TRBV30 and TRBJ1-5, with a possible D match to TRBD1 (5 bases). Sequences were obtained from peripheral blood. The sequence was obtained from a man in his 70s with active or convalescent COVID-19. The CDR3 DNA follows: TGTGCCTGGAGTCCTGTAGGGGTAGGGAGCAATCAGCCCCAGCATTTT. Translation: CAWSPVGVGSNQPQHF.